The rows below give T cell receptor beta chains drawn from one sample of a study of metastatic and nonmetastatic thyroid tumors. TCRdb called clones again from the PCR reads with MiXCR. The sample records over 45,000 clones, 22% being singletons. The sample taken for sequencing was blood. These receptors were obtained from a male donor with papillary thyroid cancer or a benign thyroid nodule (not recorded which). Some clones in this sample may be carry-over from other donors' samples. CDR3s include the opening cysteine and the closing phenylalanine or tryptophan. A D gene is named only where the DNA matches it firmly. Rows give clone size only sometimes, using once, few, many, or a class for an expanded clone.

j_call v_call d_call clone_size cdr3_nt cdr3_aa
TRBJ2-7 TRBV12-3/TRBV12-4 NA NA TGTGCCAGCAGTTTGTTTGGGAAGCGGCTAAGCTCCTACGAGCAGTACTTC CASSLFGKRLSSYEQYF
TRBJ1-4 TRBV4-1 TRBD1 many TGCGCCAGCAGCCAAGGGCTACTCGGGACAGGGAAAGAAAAACTGTTTTTT CASSQGLLGTGKEKLFF
TRBJ1-3 TRBV6-1 NA NA TGTGCCAGCATCCAGGACTCTGGAAACACCATATATTTT CASIQDSGNTIYF
TRBJ2-1 TRBV10-3 NA few TGTGCCATCCAGAGTCGAGGAGTGGCGAATGAGCAGTTCTTC CAIQSRGVANEQFF
TRBJ1-6 TRBV11-2 NA medium-sized TGTGCCAGCAGCGACCTCTTACAACCTAATTCACCCCTCCACTTT CASSDLLQPNSPLHF
TRBJ2-7 TRBV12-3/TRBV12-4 TRBD1 many TGTGCCAGCAGGGGTCGACAGGGCGGCGAGCAGTACTTC CASRGRQGGEQYF
TRBJ1-3 TRBV9 TRBD1 few TGTGCCAGCAGCGTAGCAGGGGGTAAAGCTGGAAACACCATATATTTT CASSVAGGKAGNTIYF
TRBJ1-5 TRBV4-1 NA many TGCGCCAGCAGCCAAGAAAGGCAAAGTCAGCCCCAGCATTTT CASSQERQSQPQHF
TRBJ1-5 TRBV27 NA NA TGTGCCAGCAGTTGGGGCCGAAGCAATCAGCCCCAGCATTTT CASSWGRSNQPQHF
TRBJ1-2 TRBV30 NA NA TGTGCCCTGCCGCCCGACAGAATTAACTATGGCTACACCTTC CALPPDRINYGYTF
TRBJ2-2 TRBV27 NA many TGTGCCAGCAGTTGGGGCACCGGGGAGCTGTTTTTT CASSWGTGELFF
TRBJ1-2 TRBV6-1 NA few TGTGCCAGCAGCCTATCGGCCCGGGACAAGACAAGCTACACCTTC CASSLSARDKTSYTF
TRBJ1-2 TRBV29-1 TRBD1 many TGCAGCGTTTCCGGGACAGGGTACGAACTAACTAACTATGGCTACACCTTC CSVSGTGYELTNYGYTF
TRBJ2-5 TRBV2 TRBD2 many TGTGCCAGCAGTATTCGCGGGGGGGTAGAAGAGACCCAGTACTTC CASSIRGGVEETQYF
TRBJ2-3 TRBV6-1 NA many TGTGCCAGCAGTGAAGCGCGTCCAGATACGCAGTATTTT CASSEARPDTQYF
TRBJ2-2 TRBV2 TRBD1 medium-sized TGTGCCAGCAGTAGTACAGGGGGCCACACCGGGGAGCTGTTTTTT CASSSTGGHTGELFF
TRBJ1-3 TRBV6-1 TRBD1 few TGTGCCAGCAGTGAAGGGACAGGGGGAAACACCATATATTTT CASSEGTGGNTIYF
TRBJ2-1 TRBV5-4 TRBD1 NA TGTGCCAGCAGTATGTACAGGGGTGATGAGCAGTTCTTC CASSMYRGDEQFF
TRBJ2-3 TRBV5-1 NA many TGCGCCAGCAGCTTTCGGGGCAGCACAGATACGCAGTATTTT CASSFRGSTDTQYF
TRBJ1-1 TRBV30 NA NA TGTGCCTGGATCCGGAACGCTGAAGCTTTCTTT CAWIRNAEAFF
TRBJ1-2 TRBV6-1 TRBD1 many TGTGCCAGCAGTCCTCCTGGGGACGGACAGGGGGGTGGCTACACCTTC CASSPPGDGQGGGYTF
TRBJ2-1 TRBV12-3/TRBV12-4 NA few TGTGCCAGCAGTTTAGAGCCAAGGGGACCAACCAATGAACAGTTCTTC CASSLEPRGPTNEQFF
TRBJ1-6 TRBV12-3/TRBV12-4 NA many TGTGCCAGCAGTTCCCTCCCTTTCATATCCAGGGTTTATTCACCCCTCCACTTT CASSSLPFISRVYSPLHF
TRBJ2-7 TRBV28 TRBD1 NA TGTGCCAGCAGTTTACAGGGGGCACTCAGCGAGCAGTACTTC CASSLQGALSEQYF
TRBJ2-3 TRBV5-1 TRBD2 many TGCGCCAGCGGAGCGGGGGGGAGCACAGATACGCAGTATTTT CASGAGGSTDTQYF
TRBJ1-6 TRBV28 NA few TGTGCCAGCACTTGGGGGGGGAATTCACCCCTCCACTTT CASTWGGNSPLHF
TRBJ2-7 TRBV28 TRBD1 NA TGTGCCAGCAGAGCCCCGGTACAGGGGGGCGATCAGTACTTC CASRAPVQGGDQYF
TRBJ2-1 TRBV20-1 NA many TGCAGTGCTAGAGTGGTAGGGGCCCCCCATGAGCAGTTCTTC CSARVVGAPHEQFF
TRBJ2-2 TRBV30 NA once TGTGCCTGGAGTGAAACCCAGGTCGGCGGGGAGCTGTTTTTT CAWSETQVGGELFF
TRBJ2-3 TRBV20-1 NA many TGCAGTGCTAGAGCCGGACGAAAGGGCACAGATACGCAGTATTTT CSARAGRKGTDTQYF
TRBJ1-4 TRBV30 NA NA TGTGCCGGAGCCTCCGGGGGGAATGAAAAACTGTTTTTT CAGASGGNEKLFF
TRBJ1-4 TRBV7-6 NA many TGTGCCAGCAGCTTAGTTTGGGGGACGGATGGTGAAAAACTGTTTTTT CASSLVWGTDGEKLFF
TRBJ1-4 TRBV15 NA few TGTGCCACCAGCTCCCAAACGGGAGGGGGGAATGAAAAACTGTTTTTT CATSSQTGGGNEKLFF
TRBJ2-5 TRBV4-2 TRBD2 many TGTGCCAGCAGCCAAGATCTAGCGGGGGCCGGAATACAAGAGACCCAGTACTTC CASSQDLAGAGIQETQYF
TRBJ1-2 TRBV7-9 NA many TGTGCCAGCAGCTTAGCGTTGTCAGGTGGCTACACCTTC CASSLALSGGYTF
TRBJ1-2 TRBV4-1 NA NA TGCGCCAGCAGCCCAACCGGGACTCGCGTCTACACCTTC CASSPTGTRVYTF
TRBJ1-6 TRBV4-1 NA NA TGCGCCAGCAGCCATGGACAGTATGGTTCACCCCTCCACTTT CASSHGQYGSPLHF
TRBJ2-6 TRBV4-2 NA NA TGTGCCAGCAGCCAAGTTCCACAGGGTGCCACTGGGGCCAACGTCCTGACTTTC CASSQVPQGATGANVLTF
TRBJ2-7 TRBV6-1 NA few TGTGCCGGCAGCAGGGTGGCAGGAAAGGGATCCTACGAGCAGTACTTC CAGSRVAGKGSYEQYF
TRBJ2-1 TRBV7-2 NA NA TGTGCCAGCAGCACAGTAGCCACATACAATGAGCAGTTCTTC CASSTVATYNEQFF
TRBJ2-3 TRBV2 NA many TGTGCCAGCAGTCCCTTCACAGATACGCAGTATTTT CASSPFTDTQYF
TRBJ1-1 TRBV20-1 NA NA TGCAGTGCTAGGGACCGGACGGTGGGCACTGAAGCTTTCTTT CSARDRTVGTEAFF
TRBJ2-7 TRBV6-1 TRBD1 NA TGTGCCAGCGGCACGACCGACAGGGTATTCAACGAGCAGTACTTC CASGTTDRVFNEQYF
TRBJ2-7 TRBV29-1 NA many TGCAGCGTATTGGTGGACACCTCCTACGAGCAGTACTTC CSVLVDTSYEQYF
TRBJ1-5 TRBV20-1 NA many TGCAGTGCTAGTGTTAAAGGGGCGACTTTCAATCAGCCCCAGCATTTT CSASVKGATFNQPQHF
TRBJ2-1 TRBV29-1 TRBD1 many TGCAGCGTTGGGACAGGTAGGAGTGAGCAGTTCTTC CSVGTGRSEQFF
TRBJ1-2 TRBV6-1 NA many TGTGCCAGCAGAAAGGACAAGCCCAACTATGGCTACACCTTC CASRKDKPNYGYTF
TRBJ1-5 TRBV19 TRBD1 many TGTGCCAGTAGTATAACAGGGGATAGCAATCAGCCCCAGCATTTT CASSITGDSNQPQHF
TRBJ1-1 TRBV6-1 NA NA TGTGCCAGCAGGCGGGGCCGTGTGGACACTGAAGCTTTCTTT CASRRGRVDTEAFF
TRBJ2-5 TRBV9 TRBD1 NA TGTGCCAGCAGCGAGACAGGGTTGGAGACCCAGTACTTC CASSETGLETQYF
TRBJ1-1 TRBV20-1 NA NA TGCAGTGCTAGAGCGGGGGGTAGGACTGAAGCTTTCTTT CSARAGGRTEAFF
TRBJ1-2 TRBV5-4 NA NA TGTGCCAGCAGTCTGGCTCTTGACGGGCGCTTTGCCCACTTC CASSLALDGRFAHF
TRBJ2-3 TRBV12-3/TRBV12-4 NA many TGTGCCAGCAGTTTAAAGGGGGCAGATACGCAGTATTTT CASSLKGADTQYF